This T cell receptor (beta chain) was identified in a study of blood T cell repertoires in COVID-19. Sequencing used immunoSEQ multiplex PCR; TCRdb keeps in-frame clones, though not all of them. The sample holds some 270,000 clones, roughly 86% seen once. CDR3 length equals 13 residues. Trimming cost V 5 bases and J 5 bases, with 13 bases left between them. CDR1 is SGHNT, CDR2 YYREEE, per germline (reference sequence). The sequencing input was PBMCs or T cells enriched from blood (not recorded which). V is TRBV5-4 and J is TRBJ1-2; D is ambiguous. The TCR was taken from a woman aged 60-70 years who had recovered from COVID-19. This chain's CDR3 is CASSPFRGYGYTF. The CDR3 region has the DNA TGTGCCAGCAGTCCCTTCCGGGGATATGGCTACACCTTC.